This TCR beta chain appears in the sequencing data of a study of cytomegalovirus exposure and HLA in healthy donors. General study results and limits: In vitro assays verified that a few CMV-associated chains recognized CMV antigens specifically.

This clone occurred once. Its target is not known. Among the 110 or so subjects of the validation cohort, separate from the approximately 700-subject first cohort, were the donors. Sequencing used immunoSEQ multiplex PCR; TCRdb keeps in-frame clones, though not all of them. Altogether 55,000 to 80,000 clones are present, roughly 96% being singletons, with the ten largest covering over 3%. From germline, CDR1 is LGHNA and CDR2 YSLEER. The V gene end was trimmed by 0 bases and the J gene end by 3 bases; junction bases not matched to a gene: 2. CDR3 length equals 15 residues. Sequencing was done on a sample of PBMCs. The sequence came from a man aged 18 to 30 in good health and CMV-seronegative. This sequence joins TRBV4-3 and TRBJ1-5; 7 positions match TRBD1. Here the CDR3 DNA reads TGCGCCAGCAGCCAAGACGGACAGGCCAATCAGCCCCAGCATTTT. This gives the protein CASSQDGQANQPQHF.